The 23 T cell receptor beta chains below were found in one sample sequenced in a study of control samples from healthy donors and cancer patients. The assay was immunoSEQ multiplex PCR, and TCRdb's table has in-frame clones only and misses some. The sample gives 140,000 or so clones, roughly 94% of which show up once; 12% to 15% is in the top ten. Sequencing was done on a sample of PBMCs. The receptors were sampled from a man between 60 and 75 years old with colorectal cancer.

The chain uses TRBV2 and TRBJ1-4; maybe TRBD1 (5 bases). CDR1 and CDR2 (germline): SNHLY, FYNNEI. CDR3 size: 15 residues. V was pared by 1 base and J by 8 bases, with 14 bases between. The CDR3 loop is CASSEVGSRGEKLFF. CDR3 nucleotides: TGTGCCAGCAGTGAAGTGGGATCCCGGGGCGAAAAACTGTTTTTT.

This clone was observed a handful of times. This chain joins TRBV2 and TRBJ2-7; 9 bases are a match to TRBD1. CDR3 length: 17 amino acids. Germline V lookup: CDR1 SNHLY, CDR2 FYNNEI. V lost 4 bases to trimming and J lost 6 bases; unmatched junction nucleotides: 16. DNA of the CDR3: TGTGCCAGCAGTGTAAAGGGGGCCGGGACAGGGACATTCGAGCAGTACTTC. It is translated as CASSVKGAGTGTFEQYF.

This clone is a singleton in its sample. This chain joins TRBV19 and TRBJ1-3, with no clear D. This CDR3 is 14 amino acids long. The germline gives CDR1 LNHDA, CDR2 SQIVND (reference sequence). The germline V and J ends were trimmed by 3 bases and 0 bases, with 6 bases remaining between them. This CDR3 is CASSINFSGNTIYF. CDR3 in DNA: TGTGCCAGTAGTATTAACTTCTCTGGAAACACCATATATTTT.

The J gene is TRBJ2-7, the V gene TRBV6-5; D possibly matches TRBD1 or TRBD2 (6 bases each). In germline, CDR1 is MNHEY, CDR2 SVGAGI. Deletions cut 6 bases from V and 5 bases from J, with 20 bases between. The CDR3 length is 15 residues. In nucleotides, the CDR3 is TGTGCCAGCAGCACCAGGATTTCGGGGGCTAACGAGCAGTACTTC. Its translation: CASSTRISGANEQYF.

The rearrangement uses TRBV2 and TRBJ1-3; D gene ambiguous. Trimming shortened V by 2 bases and J by 4 bases, and 12 bases separated the two germline ends. Germline V gene data show CDR1 as SNHLY and CDR2 as FYNNEI. The CDR3 extends over 15 amino acids. As DNA, the CDR3 is TGTGCCAGCAGTGAACTATGGGATCCAGGAAACACCATATATTTT. The encoded protein is CASSELWDPGNTIYF.

This chain joins TRBV3-1 (or the pseudogene TRBV3-2) and TRBJ1-2; D call uncertain. Trimming shortened V by 0 bases and J by 0 bases, and 8 bases separated the two germline ends. The CDR3 covers 15 residues. Germline CDR1 is LGHDT and CDR2 is YNNKEL (reference sequence). The CDR3 loop reads CASSQDRQTNYGYTF. The CDR3 coding sequence is TGTGCCAGCAGCCAAGACAGGCAGACTAACTATGGCTACACCTTC.

This clone was seen a single time. The chain carries TRBV28 and TRBJ2-6; D not certain. This CDR3 is built from 15 residues. Deletions cut 2 bases from V and 4 bases from J, with 9 bases between. The germline V gene encodes CDR1 MDHEN and CDR2 SYDVKM. For the CDR3, the DNA is TGTGCCAGCAGTTTAGTCCCAGGAGGGGCCAACGTCCTGACTTTC. Residues: CASSLVPGGANVLTF.

The chain carries TRBV28 and TRBJ1-2, with 8 bases fitting TRBD1. The germline V gene encodes CDR1 MDHEN and CDR2 SYDVKM. The CDR3 runs 15 residues. V lost 5 bases, J lost 8 bases, and 13 bases stayed unmatched. The CDR3 nucleotides read TGTGCCAGCAGTCCCTGGACAGGGCCGGAGGGAGGCTACACCTTC. It is translated as CASSPWTGPEGGYTF.

The chain uses TRBV4-1 and TRBJ2-7; a weak D match, TRBD1 (6 bases). Germline V gives CDR1 MGHRA, CDR2 YSYEKL. The germline V and J ends were trimmed by 3 bases and 0 bases, with 15 bases remaining between them. This CDR3 is built from 16 residues. CDR3 loop: CASSQKTGSPSYEQYF. Written as DNA, the CDR3 is TGCGCCAGCAGCCAGAAGACAGGATCACCCTCCTACGAGCAGTACTTC.

This chain links TRBV13 with TRBJ2-1; 11 positions agree with TRBD1. This CDR3 comprises 16 residues. CDR1 and CDR2 from the germline V gene are PRHDT and FYEKMQ (reference sequence). Unmatched junction bases numbered 6, after V lost 5 bases and J lost 3 bases. The CDR3 sequence: CASSPGGQGDYNEQFF. CDR3 DNA: TGTGCCAGCAGCCCGGGGGGACAGGGGGACTACAATGAGCAGTTCTTC. Filled out from reference TRBV13 and TRBJ2-1, the complete variable domain reads AAGVIQSPRHLIKEKRETATLKCYPIPRHDTVYWYQQGPGQDPQFLISFYEKMQSDKGSIPDRFSAQQFSDYHSELNMSSLELGDSALYFCASSPGGQGDYNEQFFGPGTRLTVL.

V and J are TRBV19 and TRBJ1-3; D unclear. The CDR3 runs to 14 residues. Germline lookup yields CDR1 LNHDA and CDR2 SQIVND (reference sequence). The ends were cut back, 5 bases at V and 0 bases at J, with 8 bases in the middle. This CDR3 reads CASSPTPSGNTIYF. CDR3 coding DNA: TGTGCCAGTAGTCCTACACCCTCTGGAAACACCATATATTTT.

This clone was observed a single time. This rearrangement joins TRBV18 to TRBJ2-3; either TRBD1 or TRBD2 may fit D (6 bases each). CDR1 is KGHSH and CDR2 is LQKENI in the germline V gene. The length of the CDR3 is 15 residues. V was trimmed by 3 bases and J by 2 bases, leaving 12 bases between them. CDR3 residues: CASSPQGGNTDTQYF. CDR3 nucleotide sequence: TGTGCCAGCTCACCCCAAGGGGGGAACACAGATACGCAGTATTTT.

The J gene is TRBJ2-3, the V gene TRBV5-1; 8 bases align to TRBD2. This CDR3 has 15 amino acids. The V gene end was trimmed by 2 bases and the J gene end by 6 bases; junction bases not matched to a gene: 8. Germline V gene sequence: CDR1 SGHRS, CDR2 YFSETQ. The CDR3 sequence: CASSLYGGAWDTQYF. The CDR3 bases are TGCGCCAGCAGCTTATACGGGGGGGCGTGGGATACGCAGTATTTT.

The chain carries TRBV4-1 and TRBJ2-3, with 11 positions matching TRBD1. The CDR3 is 16 amino acids. CDR1 is MGHRA, CDR2 YSYEKL, per germline. With V trimmed by 0 bases and J by 5 bases, 4 bases remained unmatched. As DNA, the CDR3 is TGCGCCAGCAGCCAAGATTGGACAGGGGGCCAAGATACGCAGTATTTT. Translation gives CASSQDWTGGQDTQYF.

The chain recombines TRBV5-6 with TRBJ1-2; no firm D call. Germline V gene lookup returns CDR1 SGHDT and CDR2 YYEEEE. Trimming stripped 1 base from V and 0 bases from J, with 16 bases between. The CDR3 sequence is 17 residues long. In DNA, the CDR3 is TGTGCCAGCAGCTTGATGGCAGGAGGGAAAGCTAACTATGGCTACACCTTC. This sequence encodes CASSLMAGGKANYGYTF.

The chain carries TRBV7-6 and TRBJ1-5; TRBD1 matches 9 bases. The CDR3 has 15 residues. Looked up from germline, CDR1 is SGHVS and CDR2 is FNYEAQ. The J segment lost 4 bases and the V segment lost 1 base, leaving 2 bases of the junction unmatched. CDR3 protein: CASSLGDRENQPQHF. For the CDR3, the DNA is TGTGCCAGCAGCTTAGGGGACAGGGAGAATCAGCCCCAGCATTTT.

The chain employs TRBV5-1 and TRBJ1-1; 7 bases align to TRBD1. Germline assignment: CDR1 SGHRS and CDR2 YFSETQ. The length of the CDR3 is 14 residues. V trimming: 3 bases; J trimming: 4 bases; junction bases outside the gene matches: 6. The CDR3 DNA reads as TGCGCCAGCAGCTCGACAGGGAGGAGCACTGAAGCTTTCTTT. Its protein is CASSSTGRSTEAFF.

The chain employs TRBV14 and TRBJ2-7, with 8 bases aligning to TRBD2. The V and J ends lost 7 bases and 6 bases, in that order; junction bases with no gene match: 11. CDR1 is SGHDN, CDR2 FVKESK, per germline. The CDR3 runs to 14 residues. CDR3 sequence: CASTDGGGPIEQYF. For the CDR3, the DNA is TGTGCCAGCACCGACGGGGGGGGACCGATCGAGCAGTACTTC.

The J gene is TRBJ2-3, the V gene TRBV3-1 (or the pseudogene TRBV3-2); a possible D gene is TRBD2 (6 bases). CDR1 is LGHDT and CDR2 is YNNKEL in the germline V gene (reference sequence). CDR3 size: 16 residues. Trimming stripped 0 bases from V and 6 bases from J, with 16 bases between. The CDR3 loop reads CASSQDTGGARDTQYF. The CDR3 region has the DNA TGTGCCAGCAGCCAAGATACCGGGGGAGCCAGGGATACGCAGTATTTT.

CDR3 protein: CASSLRGQGNQPQHF. CDR3 sequence (DNA): TGTGCCAGCAGCTTAAGGGGGCAGGGGAATCAGCCCCAGCATTTT. The chain has TRBV7-2 and TRBJ1-5; 7 bases are a match to TRBD1. CDR1 and CDR2 from the germline V gene are SGHTA and FQGNSA. The length of the CDR3 is 15 residues. J gave up 4 bases and V 2 bases, and 5 bases lay outside the gene matches. The complete variable domain, with remaining parts taken from reference TRBV7-2 and TRBJ1-5, reads GAGVSQSPSNKVTEKGKDVELRCDPISGHTALYWYRQSLGQGLEFLIYFQGNSAPDKSGLPSDRFSAERTGGSVSTLTIQRTQQEDSAVYLCASSLRGQGNQPQHFGDGTRLSIL.

The chain recombines TRBV19 with TRBJ1-1; perhaps TRBD1 as D (6 bases). The CDR3 totals 16 residues. Looked up from germline, CDR1 is LNHDA and CDR2 is SQIVND (reference sequence). Trimming removed 1 base from V and 1 base from J, with 13 bases in between. CDR3 DNA sequence: TGTGCCAGTAGTATAGTCGGGCAGGGGCCGAACACTGAAGCTTTCTTT. It translates to CASSIVGQGPNTEAFF.

The V gene is TRBV5-1, the J gene TRBJ2-5, with 8 bases identical to TRBD2. Germline loops: CDR1 SGHRS, CDR2 YFSETQ. V lost 4 bases and J lost 2; bases outside the gene matches: 7. The CDR3 has 15 amino acids. The CDR3 DNA is TGCGCCAGCAGCACCTTAGCGGGAATGCAAGAGACCCAGTACTTC. Translation: CASSTLAGMQETQYF.

This rearrangement joins TRBV7-2 to TRBJ2-7, with D possibly TRBD2 on 6 matching bases. In germline, CDR1 is SGHTA, CDR2 FQGNSA. V lost 5 bases and J 2 bases, leaving 13 bases between the germline ends. The length of the CDR3 is 14 residues. The CDR3 spells CASSPGLLPYEQYF. DNA of the CDR3: TGTGCCAGCAGCCCGGGACTGCTTCCCTACGAGCAGTACTTC.